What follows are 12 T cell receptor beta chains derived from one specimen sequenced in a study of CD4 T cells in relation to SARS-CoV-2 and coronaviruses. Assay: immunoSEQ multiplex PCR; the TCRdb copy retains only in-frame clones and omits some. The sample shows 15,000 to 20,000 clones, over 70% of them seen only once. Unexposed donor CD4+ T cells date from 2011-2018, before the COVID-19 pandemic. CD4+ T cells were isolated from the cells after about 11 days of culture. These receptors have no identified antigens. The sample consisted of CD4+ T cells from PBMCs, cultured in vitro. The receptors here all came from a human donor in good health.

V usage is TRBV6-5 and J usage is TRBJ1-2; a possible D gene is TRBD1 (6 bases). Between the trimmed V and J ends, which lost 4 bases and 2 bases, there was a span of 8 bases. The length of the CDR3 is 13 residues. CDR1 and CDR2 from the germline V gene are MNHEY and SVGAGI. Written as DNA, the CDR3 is TGTGCCAGCAGTTCTACAGGGAACTATGGCTACACCTTC. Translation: CASSSTGNYGYTF.

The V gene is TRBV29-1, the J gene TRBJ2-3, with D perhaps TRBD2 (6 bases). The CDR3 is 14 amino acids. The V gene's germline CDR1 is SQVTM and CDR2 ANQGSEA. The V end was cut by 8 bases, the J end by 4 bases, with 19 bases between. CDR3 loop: CSLKERASADTQYF. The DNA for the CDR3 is TGCAGCCTAAAGGAGCGGGCGAGCGCAGATACGCAGTATTTT.

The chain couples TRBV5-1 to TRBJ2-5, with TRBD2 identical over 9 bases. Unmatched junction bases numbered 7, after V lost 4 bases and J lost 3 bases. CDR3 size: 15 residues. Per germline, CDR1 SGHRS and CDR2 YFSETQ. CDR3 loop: CASSPGSSGKETQYF. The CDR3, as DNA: TGCGCCAGCAGCCCTGGATCTAGCGGGAAAGAGACCCAGTACTTC.

The CDR3 coding sequence is TGTGCCAGTAGTATCGACCCAAACACTAATGAAAAACTGTTTTTT. Residues: CASSIDPNTNEKLFF. The V call is TRBV19, the J call TRBJ1-4, with D unresolved. V gave up 3 bases and J gave up 2 bases, with 10 bases separating them. The CDR3 is 15 amino acids. Germline values: CDR1 LNHDA, CDR2 SQIVND (reference sequence).

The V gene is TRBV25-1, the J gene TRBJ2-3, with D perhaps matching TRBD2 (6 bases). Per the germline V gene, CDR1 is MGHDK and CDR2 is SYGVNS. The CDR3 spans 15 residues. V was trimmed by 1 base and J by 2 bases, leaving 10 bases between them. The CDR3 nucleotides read TGTGCCAGCAGTGAATGGCGGGATTTCACAGATACGCAGTATTTT. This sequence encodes CASSEWRDFTDTQYF.

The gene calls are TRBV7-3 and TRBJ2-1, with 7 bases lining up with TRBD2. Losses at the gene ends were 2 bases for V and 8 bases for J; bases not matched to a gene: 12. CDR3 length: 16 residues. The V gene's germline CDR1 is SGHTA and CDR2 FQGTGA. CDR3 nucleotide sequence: TGTGCCAGCAGCTTAGGCGGGAGTGGTTCGGTCTATGAGCAGTTCTTC. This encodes CASSLGGSGSVYEQFF.

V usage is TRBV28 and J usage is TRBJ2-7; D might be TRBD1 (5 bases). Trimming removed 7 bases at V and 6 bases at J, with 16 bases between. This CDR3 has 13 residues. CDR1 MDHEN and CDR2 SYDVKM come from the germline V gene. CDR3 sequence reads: CASTGQVGGEQYF. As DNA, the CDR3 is TGTGCCAGCACCGGACAAGTCGGCGGCGAGCAGTACTTC.

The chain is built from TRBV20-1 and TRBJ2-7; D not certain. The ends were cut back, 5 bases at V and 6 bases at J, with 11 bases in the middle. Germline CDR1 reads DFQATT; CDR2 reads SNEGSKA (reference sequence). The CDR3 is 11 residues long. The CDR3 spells CSASLGTEQYF. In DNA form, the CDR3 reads TGCAGTGCTTCCCTCGGTACCGAGCAGTACTTC.

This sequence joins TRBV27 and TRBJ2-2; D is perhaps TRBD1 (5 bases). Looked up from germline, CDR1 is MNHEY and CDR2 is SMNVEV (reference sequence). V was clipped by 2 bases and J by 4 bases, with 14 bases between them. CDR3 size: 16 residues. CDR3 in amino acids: CASSLRTRTTTGELFF. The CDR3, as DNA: TGTGCCAGCAGTTTAAGGACACGAACCACCACCGGGGAGCTGTTTTTT.

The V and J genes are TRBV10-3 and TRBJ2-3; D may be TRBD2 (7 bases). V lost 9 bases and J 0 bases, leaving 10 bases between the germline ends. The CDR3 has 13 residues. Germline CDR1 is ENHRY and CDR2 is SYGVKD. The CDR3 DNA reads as TGTGCCATAGGGGGGGGCAGCACAGATACGCAGTATTTT. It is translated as CAIGGGSTDTQYF.

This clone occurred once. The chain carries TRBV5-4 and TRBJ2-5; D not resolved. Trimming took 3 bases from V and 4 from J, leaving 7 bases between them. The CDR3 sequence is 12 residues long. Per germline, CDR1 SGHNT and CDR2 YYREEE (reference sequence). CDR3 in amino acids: CASSSPRETQYF. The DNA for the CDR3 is TGTGCCAGCAGCTCCCCCCGAGAGACCCAGTACTTC.

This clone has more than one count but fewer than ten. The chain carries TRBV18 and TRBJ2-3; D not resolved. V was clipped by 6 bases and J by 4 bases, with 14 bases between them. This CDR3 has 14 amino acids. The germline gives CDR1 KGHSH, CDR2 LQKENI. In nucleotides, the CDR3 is TGTGCCAGCTCGCCCGGAACGAACTCAGATACGCAGTATTTT. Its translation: CASSPGTNSDTQYF.